The 27 T cell receptor beta chains below all came from one sample that was sequenced in a study of tumor-infiltrating lymphocytes in primary liver carcinoma. From unsorted bulk tissue weighing about 18-30 mg, DNA and RNA were co-extracted. Starting material of 500 to 600 ng total RNA yielded TCR beta cDNA via a constant-region primer. Slightly modified ARM-PCR, run as three nested multiplex PCR rounds, produced the TCR beta libraries. In the first two PCR rounds, TRBV1-TRBV30 forward primers were paired with a C-beta reverse primer, and each round lasted roughly 10 cycles. TCRdb called the multiplex PCR reads again in MiXCR, with one record for every CDR3 protein. The repertoire holds roughly 120,000 distinct CDR3 sequences, 50% to 65% seen once, with over 7% in the top ten. Material for sequencing was liver tumor tissue from sampling region 1. Subset denoted: tumor region T1, superior pole. These receptors all stem from a woman aged 55-70 years with primary liver carcinoma and hepatitis B virus infection.

Comments on this clonotype: A much more abundant neighbour one base away suggests this may be a read error. The gene calls are TRBV6-5 and TRBJ2-5; 10 positions agree with TRBD1. The CDR3 has 14 amino acids. The germline CDR1 and CDR2 sequences are MNHEY and SVGAGI. V shed 2 bases and J 6 bases; nucleotides not matched to a gene: 3. CDR3 coding DNA: TGTGCCAGCAGTTACGGGACAGGGGTCAAGACCCAGTACTTC. It yields the protein CASSYGTGVKTQYF.

This clonotype was seen many times. V usage is TRBV29-1 and J usage is TRBJ2-1; no clear D gene. This CDR3 contains 10 residues. Trimming removed 8 bases from V and 8 bases from J, with 10 bases in between. The germline CDR1 and CDR2 sequences are SQVTM and ANQGSEA. The CDR3 loop is CSTWTDEQFF. The CDR3 region has the DNA TGCAGCACCTGGACGGATGAGCAGTTCTTC.

Points on this clonotype: Sequence at one end of the junction differs from germline and may be a read error. The chain carries TRBV5-6 and TRBJ2-6; 8 positions agree with TRBD1. Germline assignment: CDR1 SGHDT and CDR2 YYEEEE. The CDR3 is 15 residues long. The chain's CDR3 is CASSFGQGLTNVLTF. In DNA, the CDR3 is TGTGCCAGCAGCTTTGGACAGGGCCTCACGAACGTTCTGACTTTC.

Notes on this clonotype: One base away lies a much larger clone, so this may be a sequencing read error. The chain recombines TRBV6-6 with TRBJ2-5; D remains ambiguous. V lost 5 bases and J lost 2, with 15 bases in between. This CDR3 comprises 15 residues. Germline V gene sequence: CDR1 MNHNY, CDR2 SVGAGI (reference sequence). CDR3 loop: CASSQNSLEQETQYF. CDR3 bases: TGTGCCAGCAGTCAAAATAGCCTAGAACAAGAGACCCAGTACTTC.

This clonotype was seen only once. The V call is TRBV28, the J call TRBJ1-2; no definite D call. Germline loops: CDR1 MDHEN, CDR2 SYDVKM. This CDR3 is built from 11 residues. Trimming removed 11 bases at V and 1 base at J, with 8 bases between. The CDR3 coding sequence is TGTGCCTGCCATATTAACTATGGCTACACCTTC. Translation: CACHINYGYTF.

This clonotype was detected only a few times. A clone one base away is much larger, so this may be a read error. The V gene is TRBV6-5, the J gene TRBJ2-1, with TRBD2 matching over 7 bases. The length of the CDR3 is 16 residues. Germline V lookup: CDR1 MNHEY, CDR2 SVGAGI. The CDR3 loop reads CASSYLGEGRGNGQFF. In DNA, the CDR3 is TGTGCCAGCAGTTACCTCGGGGAGGGAAGGGGAAATGGGCAGTTCTTC.

This clonotype was observed a few times. The chain links TRBV6-2 or TRBV6-3 to TRBJ1-2; D not certain. This CDR3 is built from 13 residues. The V end was cut by 11 bases, the J end by 7 bases, with 20 bases between. CDR1 is MNHEY, CDR2 SVGEGT, per germline. The CDR3: CAGGRGTTTGYTF. CDR3 in DNA: TGTGCCGGTGGCAGAGGAACTACCACTGGCTACACCTTC.

Turning to this clonotype: A much larger clonotype is one base distant, so this may be a read error. The gene calls are TRBV12-3 or TRBV12-4 and TRBJ2-1; D not certain. The length of the CDR3 is 12 residues. The CDR3: CASSPEKFEQLF. The CDR3 bases are TGTGCCAGCAGCCCTGAGAAGTTTGAGCAGCTCTTC.

This clonotype appeared a few times. This chain links TRBV7-9 with TRBJ1-3, with D tentatively TRBD1 (6 bases). This CDR3 comprises 16 residues. Per the germline V gene, CDR1 is SEHNR and CDR2 is FQNEAQ (reference sequence). With 1 base removed from V and 3 bases from J, the gap between germline ends came to 13 bases. Written as DNA, the CDR3 is TGTGCCAGCAGCTTAGGTGGTCGGGGGCTTGGAAACACCATATATTTT. It yields the protein CASSLGGRGLGNTIYF.

As concerns this clonotype: This could be a read error, since a much larger clone is one nucleotide away. V and J are TRBV29-1 and TRBJ1-1; 10 nucleotides match TRBD1. Germline V CDR1 and CDR2: SQVTM, ANQGSEA. This CDR3 has 13 amino acids. V lost 1 base, J lost 7 bases, and 3 bases stayed unmatched. CDR3 residues: CSVEGTGGREAFF. The CDR3, as DNA: TGCAGCGTTGAAGGGACAGGGGGTCGTGAAGCTTTCTTT.

This chain connects TRBV28 to TRBJ1-2; unclear D gene. Germline lookup yields CDR1 MDHEN and CDR2 SYDVKM. Trimming shortened V by 5 bases and J by 7 bases, and 17 bases separated the two germline ends. This CDR3 is 14 amino acids long. This CDR3 is CASSPTGSRIGYTF. The DNA of the CDR3 is TGTGCCAGCAGTCCCACCGGTTCCAGAATTGGCTACACCTTC.

Concerning this clonotype: A read error may produce the germline difference seen at one junction end. This chain joins TRBV12-3 or TRBV12-4 and TRBJ2-2, with 8 bases aligning to TRBD2. The CDR3 totals 13 residues. In nucleotides, the CDR3 is TGTGCCAGCAATTTAGAGATGGGCGGGGGGCTGTCTTTT. Protein: CASNLEMGGGLSF.

The V call is TRBV14, the J call TRBJ2-3, with unresolved D. CDR3 length equals 16 residues. Trimming cost V 4 bases and J 2 bases, with 16 bases left between them. CDR1 and CDR2 from the germline V gene are SGHDN and FVKESK. The CDR3 here is CASSPRSLRYTDTQYF. CDR3 DNA: TGTGCCAGCAGCCCGCGGTCGCTAAGGTACACAGATACGCAGTATTTT.

A word on this clonotype: A much more abundant neighbour one base away suggests this may be a read error. This rearrangement joins TRBV12-3 or TRBV12-4 to TRBJ2-1, with D maybe TRBD2 (5 bases). CDR3 length equals 14 residues. The CDR3 loop is CVSSLQAEYNEQFF. CDR3 nucleotide sequence: TGTGTCAGCAGCCTGCAAGCGGAATACAATGAGCAGTTCTTC.

This chain links TRBV11-2 with TRBJ2-3; D ambiguous. CDR3 size: 17 residues. CDR1 and CDR2 from the germline V gene are SGHAT and FQNNGV. V lost 1 base and J lost 2, with 16 bases in between. For the CDR3, the DNA is TGTGCCAGCAGCTTAGTACTCTTGGACCTGAACACAGATACGCAGTATTTT. This encodes CASSLVLLDLNTDTQYF. Together with reference TRBV11-2 and TRBJ2-3, the CDR3 gives the full variable domain: EAGVAQSPRYKIIEKRQSVAFWCNPISGHATLYWYQQILGQGPKLLIQFQNNGVVDDSQLPKDRFSAERLKGVDSTLKIQPAKLEDSAVYLCASSLVLLDLNTDTQYFGPGTRLTVL.

As for this clonotype: This CDR3 fails to terminate in the conserved phenylalanine or tryptophan, so it likely reflects a read error. This chain links TRBV7-8 with TRBJ1-1; D may be TRBD1 (5 bases). The V end was cut by 5 bases, the J end by 2 bases, with 18 bases between. This CDR3 has 16 residues. CDR1 is SGHVS and CDR2 is FQNEAQ in the germline V gene. This chain's CDR3 is CASSHQAAGVNTEAFL. The CDR3 nucleotides are TGTGCCAGCAGCCATCAGGCTGCGGGGGTTAACACTGAAGCTTTCCTT.

The chain links TRBV2 to TRBJ1-2, with 7 bases aligning to TRBD1. The CDR3 spans 15 residues. Looked up from germline, CDR1 is SNHLY and CDR2 is FYNNEI. After removal of 3 bases from V and 5 bases from J, the junction contained 9 bases not matched to a gene. The CDR3 nucleotides read TGTGCCAGCAGTGACATAGGGGGCCAACCGTATGGCTACACCTTC. This encodes CASSDIGGQPYGYTF.

At least ten counts were recorded for this clonotype. The CDR3 spells CASSEAGAFNQPQHF. The DNA for the CDR3 is TGTGCCAGCAGTGAAGCAGGAGCATTCAATCAGCCCCAGCATTTT. The V gene is TRBV6-1, the J gene TRBJ1-5, with D unresolved. CDR3 size: 15 residues. V lost 0 bases and J 3 bases, leaving 9 bases between the germline ends. The germline CDR1 and CDR2 sequences are MNHNS and SASEGT.

About this clonotype itself: A much larger clone differs from this one at a single base, so this may be a read error. Written as DNA, the CDR3 is TGTGCCAGCAGTTTCAAGGCGGATTATGGCTACACCTTC. Amino acids: CASSFKADYGYTF. V usage is TRBV12-3 or TRBV12-4 and J usage is TRBJ1-2, with D uncertain. The CDR3 length is 13 residues. Trimming removed 3 bases from V and 5 bases from J, with 10 bases in between.

This rearrangement joins TRBV11-2 to TRBJ2-1; 9 bases line up with TRBD2. Germline CDR1 SGHAT, CDR2 FQNNGV. This CDR3 has 14 residues. CDR3 protein: CHSSFLAGYNEQFF. DNA for the CDR3: TGTCACAGCAGCTTCCTAGCGGGGTACAATGAGCAGTTCTTC.

Turning to this clonotype: Its ends do not fully match the called genes, so a read error is possible. V usage is TRBV6-5 and J usage is TRBJ1-1; D not certain. Germline V lookup: CDR1 MNHEY, CDR2 SVGAGI. This CDR3 is 15 amino acids long. In DNA form, the CDR3 reads TGTGTCAGCAGTTACGCGTTGGCGGGGAACACTGATGCTTTCTTT. It codes for CVSSYALAGNTDAFF.

This clonotype was seen only once. A much larger clone differs by one base, so this may be a read error. J is TRBJ1-2 and V is TRBV5-6, with a weak D call TRBD1 (5 bases). This CDR3 has 17 residues. Germline CDR1 reads SGHDT; CDR2 reads YYEEEE. CDR3 sequence reads: CTSSLLDFHGGLGGYTF. The CDR3 DNA sequence: TGTACCAGCAGCTTACTTGACTTTCACGGGGGTCTTGGTGGCTACACCTTC.

The count of this clonotype is one. With a much larger clone just one base away, this may be a read error. The chain is built from TRBV6-5 and TRBJ2-1; maybe TRBD2 (5 bases). Germline V gene lookup returns CDR1 MNHEY and CDR2 SVGAGI. The CDR3 totals 16 residues. The CDR3 is CAISYEAEPSYNEQFF. The CDR3 DNA sequence: TGTGCCATCAGTTACGAAGCGGAACCAAGCTACAATGAGCAGTTCTTC.

With regard to this clonotype: The junction shows a germline mismatch at one end, possibly a read error. V is TRBV6-6 and J is TRBJ2-7; D possibly corresponds to TRBD1 (6 bases). CDR3 length: 14 residues. Per the germline V gene, CDR1 is MNHNY and CDR2 is SVGAGI (reference sequence). CDR3: CTRSEQGTSYEQYF. CDR3 bases: TGTACCAGGAGCGAACAGGGTACGAGTTACGAGCAGTACTTC.

The V call is TRBV11-3, the J call TRBJ2-1; 9 nucleotides align to TRBD2. The germline CDR1 and CDR2 sequences are SGHNT and YENEEA. The CDR3 sequence is 18 residues long. The V gene end was trimmed by 9 bases and the J gene end by 3 bases; junction bases not matched to a gene: 18. Here the CDR3 reads CARSLGQGGRADYNEQFF. CDR3 DNA: TGTGCCAGAAGCCTGGGTCAAGGCGGGAGGGCCGACTACAATGAGCAGTTCTTC.

Comment on this clonotype: At one end, the junction sequence differs from germline, possibly due to a read error. The chain employs TRBV11-2 and TRBJ2-1, with 14 bases that match TRBD2. CDR3 size: 17 residues. Germline loops: CDR1 SGHAT, CDR2 FQNNGV. Here the CDR3 reads CACSRRLAGGSGDEQFF. In DNA form, the CDR3 reads TGTGCCTGCAGCAGGAGACTAGCGGGAGGGTCGGGGGATGAACAGTTCTTC.

Of note for this clonotype: Likely a read error: the CDR3 ends without its conserved phenylalanine or tryptophan. The CDR3 DNA follows: TGTGCCAGCAGTTTAAGCCAACCCCACGAGCAGTACCTC. Amino acids: CASSLSQPHEQYL. This sequence joins TRBV7-9 and TRBJ2-7; D is unresolved. The CDR3 spans 13 residues. Germline assignment: CDR1 SEHNR and CDR2 FQNEAQ (reference sequence). V was shortened by 6 bases and J by 5 bases, with 14 bases between the two germline ends.